The 23 T cell receptor beta chains reported below all come from one sample, sequenced in a study of cytomegalovirus exposure and HLA in healthy donors. The PCR used 60 Vbeta and 13 Jbeta primers. Assay: immunoSEQ multiplex PCR; the TCRdb copy retains only in-frame clones and omits some. The sample carries approximately 100,000 clones, 77% recorded once. The specimen sequenced was PBMCs. The origin of the receptors is a man aged 40-50 years in good health and CMV-seropositive.

The V and J genes are TRBV19 and TRBJ1-5; D uncertain. Germline V gives CDR1 LNHDA, CDR2 SQIVND (reference sequence). V was pared by 8 bases and J by 7 bases, with 9 bases between. This CDR3 contains 11 residues. CDR3 bases: TGTGCCAGTGGGTCCGGGCAGCCCCAGCATTTT. As protein: CASGSGQPQHF.

Only one count was recorded for this clone. The V gene is TRBV11-2, the J gene TRBJ1-2; D may be TRBD1 (5 bases). Trimming cost V 2 bases and J 1 base, with 11 bases left between them. CDR3 length: 15 amino acids. Germline CDR1 is SGHAT and CDR2 is FQNNGV. CDR3: CASSLNQGFNYGYTF. CDR3 nucleotides: TGTGCCAGCAGCTTAAACCAGGGTTTTAACTATGGCTACACCTTC.

J is TRBJ1-1 and V is TRBV6-1; D is unresolved. V dropped 6 bases and J dropped 3 bases, with 14 bases sitting between them. The germline V gene has CDR1 MNHNS and CDR2 SASEGT. CDR3 length: 14 residues. CDR3 DNA sequence: TGTGCCAGCAGACCACTGCTAGTTGACACTGAAGCTTTCTTT. Its protein product is CASRPLLVDTEAFF.

The genes are TRBV4-2 and TRBJ2-2; D ambiguous. The V end was cut by 4 bases, the J end by 7 bases, with 7 bases between. This CDR3 has 12 amino acids. Germline CDR1 LGHNA, CDR2 YNFKEQ. CDR3 coding DNA: TGTGCCAGCAGCCTCCCGGGCGGGGAGCTGTTTTTT. This codes for CASSLPGGELFF.

This clone turned up a few times. The rearrangement joins TRBV6-4 to TRBJ2-3; 12 positions agree with TRBD2. From germline, CDR1 is MRHNA and CDR2 SNTAGT. J gave up 3 bases and V 3 bases, and 1 base lay outside the gene matches. This CDR3 comprises 15 residues. The CDR3, as DNA: TGTGCCAGCAGTGAGACTAGCGGGGGAACAGATACGCAGTATTTT. As protein: CASSETSGGTDTQYF.

The chain links TRBV5-4 to TRBJ2-3; tentative D call: TRBD1 (5 bases). The ends were cut back, 1 base at V and 6 bases at J, with 12 bases in the middle. Germline V gene lookup returns CDR1 SGHNT and CDR2 YYREEE (reference sequence). The CDR3 is 14 residues long. CDR3 DNA: TGTGCCAGCAGCTTGCACCAATCAGGGGATACGCAGTATTTT. This codes for CASSLHQSGDTQYF.

The sample holds one count of this clone. The genes are TRBV7-3 and TRBJ2-3, with 15 positions matching TRBD2. CDR3 length equals 20 residues. V lost 1 base, J lost 4 bases, and 12 bases stayed unmatched. CDR1 is SGHTA, CDR2 FQGTGA, per germline. The CDR3 reads CASSLKGLAGGGRGPDTQYF. The CDR3 bases are TGTGCCAGCAGCTTAAAGGGACTAGCGGGGGGCGGCCGGGGCCCAGATACGCAGTATTTT.

This clone showed up just a few times. V usage is TRBV4-2 and J usage is TRBJ2-7, with 14 bases identical to TRBD2. The length of the CDR3 is 16 residues. V dropped 0 bases and J dropped 3; count of bases not matched to a gene: 1. Germline values: CDR1 LGHNA, CDR2 YNFKEQ. In DNA form, the CDR3 reads TGTGCCAGCAGCCAAGATGGGACTAGCGGGGGCTACGAGCAGTACTTC. The encoded protein is CASSQDGTSGGYEQYF.

This chain joins TRBV10-3 and TRBJ1-3; TRBD1 agrees at 10 bases. The CDR3 contains 14 residues. With 8 bases clipped from V and 2 bases from J, the junction kept 3 bases outside the gene matches. CDR1 and CDR2 from the germline V gene are ENHRY and SYGVKD. CDR3 in amino acids: CAILGQGAGNTIYF. In nucleotides, the CDR3 is TGTGCCATCTTAGGACAGGGGGCTGGAAACACCATATATTTT.

This rearrangement joins TRBV28 to TRBJ1-6, with D possibly matching TRBD1 (6 bases). Germline V CDR1 and CDR2: MDHEN, SYDVKM. V lost 6 bases and J 6 bases, leaving 15 bases between the germline ends. This CDR3 spans 15 amino acids. CDR3: CASRSRGGLNSPLHF. CDR3 bases: TGTGCCAGCAGATCCCGGGGGGGCCTTAATTCACCCCTCCACTTT. Looking up the rest from reference TRBV28 and TRBJ1-6 gives the full variable domain: DVKVTQSSRYLVKRTGEKVFLECVQDMDHENMFWYRQDPGLGLRLIYFSYDVKMKEKGDIPEGYSVSREKKERFSLILESASTNQTSMYLCASRSRGGLNSPLHFGNGTRLTVT.

CDR3 in DNA: TGTGCCAGCAGCCCCTCTCCGGTGGGAAACACCATATATTTT. This codes for CASSPSPVGNTIYF. The chain uses TRBV28 and TRBJ1-3; D gene ambiguous. This CDR3 contains 14 residues. Germline values: CDR1 MDHEN, CDR2 SYDVKM. V was trimmed by 6 bases and J by 4 bases, leaving 13 bases between them.

This clone was counted between two and nine times. J is TRBJ2-3 and V is TRBV4-1; TRBD1 matches at 8 bases. Germline-derived CDR1 and CDR2 are MGHRA and YSYEKL. CDR3 length equals 20 residues. The junction had 18 bases not matched to a gene; V was cut back by 4 bases and J by 0 bases. CDR3 nucleotide sequence: TGCGCCAGCAGCCGCTTGCGAGGACAGGGCCTCCTCTCTAGCACAGATACGCAGTATTTT. It translates to CASSRLRGQGLLSSTDTQYF.

The chain has TRBV13 and TRBJ2-5; tentatively, D is TRBD2 (6 bases). CDR3 length equals 13 residues. The germline CDR1 and CDR2 sequences are PRHDT and FYEKMQ (reference sequence). The V and J ends lost 3 bases and 4 bases respectively, with 9 bases between them. DNA of the CDR3: TGTGCCAGCAGCTTCGGAGGGCCAGAGACCCAGTACTTC. Residues: CASSFGGPETQYF.

This clone was seen a handful of times. V usage is TRBV27 and J usage is TRBJ1-6, with a possible D match to TRBD1 (6 bases). This CDR3 has 14 amino acids. Germline values: CDR1 MNHEY, CDR2 SMNVEV (reference sequence). V lost 2 bases, J lost 7 bases, and 9 bases lay in between. CDR3 in DNA: TGTGCCAGCAGTTTACGTGACAGGAATTCACCCCTCCACTTT. Its protein product is CASSLRDRNSPLHF.

This clone was picked up a small number of times. The rearrangement uses TRBV28 and TRBJ2-7; the D gene is possibly TRBD1 (7 bases). The CDR3 is made up of 15 amino acids. Germline lookup yields CDR1 MDHEN and CDR2 SYDVKM. V was pared by 4 bases and J by 4 bases, with 17 bases between. In DNA, the CDR3 is TGTGCCAGCAGTTCCCGGGCAGGGGGGATGTACGAGCAGTACTTC. Translated: CASSSRAGGMYEQYF.

The chain uses TRBV18 and TRBJ1-4, with D maybe TRBD1 (5 bases). The CDR3 has 17 residues. The V gene lost 3 bases and the J gene lost 0 bases, with 14 bases spanning the gap. Germline loops: CDR1 KGHSH, CDR2 LQKENI. Here the CDR3 reads CASSPPTASATNEKLFF. In nucleotides, the CDR3 is TGTGCCAGCTCACCCCCGACAGCCTCCGCAACTAATGAAAAACTGTTTTTT. Variable domain in full (rest from reference TRBV18 and TRBJ1-4): NAGVMQNPRHLVRRRGQEARLRCSPMKGHSHVYWYRQLPEEGLKFMVYLQKENIIDESGMPKERFSAEFPKEGPSILRIQQVVRGDSAAYFCASSPPTASATNEKLFFGSGTQLSVL.

The J gene is TRBJ1-4, the V gene TRBV28; D uncertain. V was clipped by 5 bases and J by 0 bases, with 10 bases between them. The CDR3 sequence is 15 residues long. The germline gives CDR1 MDHEN, CDR2 SYDVKM. The CDR3 sequence: CASSPPGSTNEKLFF. The CDR3 bases are TGTGCCAGCAGTCCCCCCGGGTCAACTAATGAAAAACTGTTTTTT.

The V call is TRBV19, the J call TRBJ1-2, with 8 bases identical to TRBD1. V shed 7 bases and J 5 bases; nucleotides not matched to a gene: 9. Germline CDR1 reads LNHDA; CDR2 reads SQIVND (reference sequence). CDR3 length: 14 residues. CDR3 sequence (DNA): TGTGCCAGTAACCACCAGGGGGCCGGATATGGCTACACCTTC. As protein: CASNHQGAGYGYTF.

The rearrangement uses TRBV15 and TRBJ1-1; D unclear. Trimming removed 0 bases at V and 7 bases at J, with 9 bases between. Germline V gives CDR1 LNHNV, CDR2 YYDKDF (reference sequence). The CDR3 has 13 amino acids. In nucleotides, the CDR3 is TGTGCCACCAGCAGAGATCTAGGCAGTGAAGCTTTCTTT. Its translation: CATSRDLGSEAFF.

V is TRBV28 and J is TRBJ1-2; no reliable D call. This CDR3 region has 14 residues. V lost 7 bases to trimming and J lost 4 bases, with 16 bases between them. Germline V gene data show CDR1 as MDHEN and CDR2 as SYDVKM. CDR3 coding DNA: TGTGCCAGCAACCGAAGAGGGTGGCGCTATGGCTACACCTTC. Translated: CASNRRGWRYGYTF.

The chain uses TRBV29-1 and TRBJ2-7, with TRBD1 matching over 9 bases. Germline V lookup: CDR1 SQVTM, CDR2 ANQGSEA. CDR3 size: 12 residues. Trimming cost V 7 bases and J 6 bases; bases outside gene matches: 7. The CDR3 DNA follows: TGCAGCGCCGGGACAGGGTTTAGCGAGCAGTACTTC. This translates into CSAGTGFSEQYF.

The gene calls are TRBV28 and TRBJ1-2; D may be TRBD1 (5 bases). From germline, CDR1 is MDHEN and CDR2 SYDVKM. V was shortened by 8 bases and J by 0 bases, with 13 bases between the two germline ends. The length of the CDR3 is 14 residues. CDR3 in amino acids: CASGPTAPNYGYTF. CDR3 DNA sequence: TGTGCCAGCGGCCCGACAGCCCCTAACTATGGCTACACCTTC.

This clone was observed a handful of times. The chain joins TRBV21-1 to TRBJ2-7; no check of the table's D call, TRBD1, against the DNA was made. TRBV21-1 is given as a pseudogene. The CDR3 is 15 amino acids. The CDR3 nucleotides are TGTGCCAGCAGCAAGTCCGACAGGGGGCAGTACGAGCAGTACTTC. Its protein product is CASSKSDRGQYEQYF.